Sequencing of this T cell receptor beta chain was carried out in a study of blood T cell repertoires in COVID-19. Study details: Samples taken during acute and convalescent COVID-19 were collected in the United States, Italy and Spain. T cells, B-cell-depleted T cells, or PBMCs provided the cDNA or gDNA that served as material.

Authors' processing steps: Amplification of reference gene primers provided the estimated nucleated cell counts. Some clones are missing from TCRdb's copy, which holds only in-frame ones; the method was immunoSEQ multiplex PCR. Clone size and V and J calls were adopted from that table, with D and trimming inferred from the DNA. The sample holds some 530,000 clones, 70% to 90% seen once. The germline gives CDR1 LGHNA, CDR2 YNFKEQ. The CDR3 contains 19 residues. V dropped 4 bases and J dropped 1; count of bases not matched to a gene: 11. The sample comprised peripheral blood. V gene TRBV4-2 combines with J gene TRBJ1-3; the match to TRBD1 covers 12 bases. The receptor was derived from a human donor in a cohort sampled during active COVID-19. CDR3 DNA: TGTGCCAGCAGCCGAACCGGGACAGGGGGCATAGGTTCTGGAAACACCATATATTTT. This codes for CASSRTGTGGIGSGNTIYF.